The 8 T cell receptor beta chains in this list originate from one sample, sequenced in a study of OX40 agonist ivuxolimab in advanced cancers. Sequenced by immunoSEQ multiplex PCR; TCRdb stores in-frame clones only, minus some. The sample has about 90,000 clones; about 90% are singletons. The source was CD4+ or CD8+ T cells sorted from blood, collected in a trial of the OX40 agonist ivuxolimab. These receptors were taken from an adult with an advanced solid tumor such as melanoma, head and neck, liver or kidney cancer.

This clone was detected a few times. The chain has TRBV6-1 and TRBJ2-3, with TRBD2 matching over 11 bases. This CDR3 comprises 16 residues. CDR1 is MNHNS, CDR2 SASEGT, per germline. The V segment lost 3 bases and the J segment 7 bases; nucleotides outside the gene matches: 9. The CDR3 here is CASSDGTSGAGYTQYF. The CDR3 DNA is TGTGCCAGCAGTGACGGGACTAGCGGTGCTGGCTATACGCAGTATTTT.

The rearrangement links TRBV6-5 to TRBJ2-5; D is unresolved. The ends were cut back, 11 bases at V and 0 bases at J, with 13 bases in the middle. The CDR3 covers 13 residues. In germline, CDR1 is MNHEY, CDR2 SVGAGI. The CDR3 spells CAAVGRNQETQYF. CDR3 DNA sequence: TGTGCCGCCGTCGGACGCAACCAAGAGACCCAGTACTTC.

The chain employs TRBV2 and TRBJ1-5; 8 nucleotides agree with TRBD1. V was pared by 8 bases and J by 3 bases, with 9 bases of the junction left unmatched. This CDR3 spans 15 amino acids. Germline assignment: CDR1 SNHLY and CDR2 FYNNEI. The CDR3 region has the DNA TGTGCCAGCCACCTTCCGGGACAGGTCAATCAGCCCCAGCATTTT. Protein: CASHLPGQVNQPQHF.

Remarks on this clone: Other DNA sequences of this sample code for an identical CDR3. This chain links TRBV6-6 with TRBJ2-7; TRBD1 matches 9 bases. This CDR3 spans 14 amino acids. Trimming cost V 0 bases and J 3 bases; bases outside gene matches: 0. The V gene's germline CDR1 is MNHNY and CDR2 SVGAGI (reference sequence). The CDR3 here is CASSYSGQGYEQYF. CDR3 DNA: TGTGCCAGCAGTTACTCGGGACAGGGCTACGAGCAGTACTTC.

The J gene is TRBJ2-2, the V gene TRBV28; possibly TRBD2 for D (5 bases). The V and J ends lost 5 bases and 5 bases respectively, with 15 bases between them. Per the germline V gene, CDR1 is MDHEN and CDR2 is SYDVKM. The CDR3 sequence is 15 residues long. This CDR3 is CASSRGWVPTGELFF. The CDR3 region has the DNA TGTGCCAGCAGTCGGGGATGGGTGCCGACCGGGGAGCTGTTTTTT.

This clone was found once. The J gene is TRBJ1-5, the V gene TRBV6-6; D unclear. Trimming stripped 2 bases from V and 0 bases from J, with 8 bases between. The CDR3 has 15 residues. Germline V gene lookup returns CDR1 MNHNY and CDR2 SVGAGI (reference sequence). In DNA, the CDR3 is TGTGCCAGCAGTTACCTGGGTAGTAGCAATCAGCCCCAGCATTTT. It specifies CASSYLGSSNQPQHF.

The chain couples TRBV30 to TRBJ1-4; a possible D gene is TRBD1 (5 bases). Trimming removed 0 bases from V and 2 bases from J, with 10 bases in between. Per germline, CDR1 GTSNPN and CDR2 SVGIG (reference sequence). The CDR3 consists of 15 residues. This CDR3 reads CAWSVNGATNEKLFF. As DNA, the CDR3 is TGTGCCTGGAGTGTTAACGGGGCCACTAATGAAAAACTGTTTTTT.

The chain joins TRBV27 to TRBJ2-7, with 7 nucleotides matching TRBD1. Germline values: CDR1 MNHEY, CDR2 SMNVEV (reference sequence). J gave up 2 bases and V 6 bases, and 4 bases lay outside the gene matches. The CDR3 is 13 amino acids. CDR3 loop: CASSPGQPYEQYF. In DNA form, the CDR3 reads TGTGCCAGCAGCCCGGGACAGCCCTACGAGCAGTACTTC.